One and the same sample provided the 27 T cell receptor beta chains below, sequenced in a study of identical twins. Each CDR3 protein gets one entry after TCRdb re-called the 5' RACE reads with MiXCR. The sample has approximately 600,000 distinct CDR3 sequences, just over 7% seen once. This same sample was also taken into another study, of yellow fever vaccine responses in identical twins.

Sequenced sample: PBMCs. These receptors were obtained from a woman younger than 30 in good health.

This clonotype was picked up many times. The rearrangement uses TRBV7-9 and TRBJ2-7, with 9 bases that match TRBD2. With V trimmed by 1 base and J by 7 bases, 8 bases remained unmatched. The CDR3 has 15 amino acids. CDR1 and CDR2 from the germline V gene are SEHNR and FQNEAQ (reference sequence). CDR3 in DNA: TGTGCCAGCAGCTTAGTGATAGCGGGAGTCTGGGAGCAGTACTTC. Its protein product is CASSLVIAGVWEQYF. The variable domain in full, completed from reference TRBV7-9 and TRBJ2-7, reads DTGVSQNPRHKITKRGQNVTFRCDPISEHNRLYWYRQTLGQGPEFLTYFQNEAQLEKSRLLSDRFSAERPKGSFSTLEIQRTEQGDSAMYLCASSLVIAGVWEQYFGPGTRLTVT.

The table lists this clonotype with a few counts. The rearrangement joins TRBV6-5 to TRBJ1-6; D might be TRBD1 (6 bases). V was trimmed by 4 bases and J by 10 bases, leaving 20 bases between them. The germline gives CDR1 MNHEY, CDR2 SVGAGI. The CDR3 spans 16 residues. CDR3 sequence reads: CASSSPGGLVSSPLHF. CDR3 DNA: TGTGCCAGCAGTTCCCCCGGGGGGCTGGTTTCGTCACCCCTCCACTTT.

In its sample, this clonotype was seen a few times. The chain recombines TRBV10-3 with TRBJ1-2; no firm D call. Looked up from germline, CDR1 is ENHRY and CDR2 is SYGVKD. Trimming stripped 3 bases from V and 0 bases from J, with 17 bases between. The length of the CDR3 is 17 residues. DNA for the CDR3: TGTGCCATCAGTGAAAGAGAGCGTGAGGGATCTAACTATGGCTACACCTTC. This gives the protein CAISEREREGSNYGYTF.

This clonotype has at least ten counts. V gene TRBV12-3 or TRBV12-4 combines with J gene TRBJ2-7, with TRBD1 matching 8 bases. The V segment lost 8 bases and the J segment 3 bases; nucleotides outside the gene matches: 9. There are 14 residues in the CDR3. CDR3 bases: TGTGCCAGCGGGAAAGGACAGGGTGACTACGAGCAGTACTTC. Encoded protein: CASGKGQGDYEQYF.

Many counts were recorded for this clonotype. The gene calls are TRBV4-2 and TRBJ2-2, with D perhaps matching TRBD1 (6 bases). The CDR3 is 14 residues long. Germline V gene sequence: CDR1 LGHNA, CDR2 YNFKEQ. Trimming took off 7 bases at V and 3 bases at J, with 12 bases between the two ends. Here the CDR3 reads CASTSAGDTGELFF. DNA of the CDR3: TGTGCCAGCACCTCGGCAGGGGACACCGGGGAGCTGTTTTTT.

V usage is TRBV28 and J usage is TRBJ2-5; D unclear. This CDR3 spans 13 amino acids. V shed 2 bases and J shed 4 bases, with 8 bases lying between them. In germline, CDR1 is MDHEN, CDR2 SYDVKM. The CDR3 bases are TGTGCCAGCAGTTTAGAGATCCCAGAGACCCAGTACTTC. It yields the protein CASSLEIPETQYF.

This clonotype was seen a few times. In DNA, the CDR3 is TGCGCCAGCAGCCGCCCTGCGGGGAGGGGGTTGCAGGAGACCCAGTACTTC. This sequence encodes CASSRPAGRGLQETQYF. The chain has TRBV5-1 and TRBJ2-5; a possible D gene is TRBD2 (7 bases). From germline, CDR1 is SGHRS and CDR2 YFSETQ. This CDR3 is 17 amino acids long. V was trimmed by 4 bases and J by 5 bases, leaving 24 bases between them.

This clonotype was observed at least ten times. The CDR3 sequence is CASSPAILGIPETQYF. The CDR3 DNA follows: TGTGCCAGCAGTCCCGCAATCCTAGGGATCCCAGAGACCCAGTACTTC. The rearrangement links TRBV28 to TRBJ2-5; D ambiguous. This CDR3 has 16 amino acids. Germline V gene lookup returns CDR1 MDHEN and CDR2 SYDVKM. The V and J ends lost 5 bases and 4 bases respectively, with 20 bases between them. The entire variable domain, with the rest obtained from reference TRBV28 and TRBJ2-5, is as follows: DVKVTQSSRYLVKRTGEKVFLECVQDMDHENMFWYRQDPGLGLRLIYFSYDVKMKEKGDIPEGYSVSREKKERFSLILESASTNQTSMYLCASSPAILGIPETQYFGPGTRLLVL.

The J gene is TRBJ2-3, the V gene TRBV2; perhaps TRBD2 as D (5 bases). Germline CDR1 SNHLY, CDR2 FYNNEI. The germline V and J ends were trimmed by 6 bases and 0 bases, with 13 bases remaining between them. The CDR3 totals 15 residues. The CDR3 DNA reads as TGTGCCAGCAGCCCTGGGAGTTTTAGCACAGATACGCAGTATTTT. It codes for CASSPGSFSTDTQYF.

There are a few counts of this clonotype. J is TRBJ2-1 and V is TRBV2; 8 nucleotides match TRBD2. This CDR3 has 14 amino acids. J was trimmed by 0 bases and V by 7 bases; bases with no gene match: 2. Per germline, CDR1 SNHLY and CDR2 FYNNEI. CDR3 sequence reads: CASKAGGSYNEQFF. Here the CDR3 DNA reads TGTGCCAGCAAGGCGGGAGGCTCCTACAATGAGCAGTTCTTC.

The chain couples TRBV29-1 to TRBJ2-2; the D is unclear. Between the trimmed V and J ends, which lost 2 bases and 3 bases, there was a span of 7 bases. The CDR3 loop spans 13 amino acids. Germline-derived CDR1 and CDR2 are SQVTM and ANQGSEA. The CDR3: CSVETPHTGELFF. DNA for the CDR3: TGCAGCGTTGAAACACCCCACACCGGGGAGCTGTTTTTT.

This clonotype was detected only a few times. The chain is built from TRBV3-1 and TRBJ2-7; perhaps TRBD2 as D (6 bases). This CDR3 has 16 residues. Trimming pared 0 bases from V and 2 bases from J, leaving 14 bases between. CDR1 is LGHDT and CDR2 is YNNKEL in the germline V gene (reference sequence). CDR3 DNA: TGTGCCAGCAGCCAAGATGTTGGTAGCGGAGCCTACGAGCAGTACTTC. It yields the protein CASSQDVGSGAYEQYF.

This clonotype was seen a handful of times. This chain links TRBV11-2 with TRBJ1-6; 7 bases are shared with TRBD1. Germline CDR1 SGHAT, CDR2 FQNNGV. The CDR3 spans 16 residues. V shed 7 bases and J 6 bases; nucleotides not matched to a gene: 12. The CDR3 here is CASTRVGPGGNSPLHF. Written as DNA, the CDR3 is TGTGCCAGCACCCGAGTAGGCCCAGGGGGTAATTCACCCCTCCACTTT.

This clonotype was detected ten times or more. The chain recombines TRBV3-1 with TRBJ1-5; D is perhaps TRBD1 (5 bases). The germline V and J ends were trimmed by 4 bases and 6 bases, with 10 bases remaining between them. CDR3 length: 13 amino acids. The germline gives CDR1 LGHDT, CDR2 YNNKEL (reference sequence). Here the CDR3 DNA reads TGTGCCAGCAGCCTCACGGGGGGTCAGCCCCAGCATTTT. Its protein is CASSLTGGQPQHF.

Ten or more counts support this clonotype. This chain connects TRBV7-8 to TRBJ1-5; 7 bases map to TRBD1. The CDR3 runs to 16 residues. Germline V gives CDR1 SGHVS, CDR2 FQNEAQ. V lost 2 bases to trimming and J lost 0 bases; unmatched junction nucleotides: 4. The CDR3 reads CASSLSTGVSNQPQHF. DNA for the CDR3: TGTGCCAGCAGCTTATCAACAGGGGTTAGCAATCAGCCCCAGCATTTT.

This clonotype was picked up a small number of times. CDR3 coding DNA: TGCGCCAGCAGCTGGAGGACTAGCGGGAGCGGCTACGAGCAGTACTTC. It specifies CASSWRTSGSGYEQYF. The gene calls are TRBV5-1 and TRBJ2-7; 13 bases are a match to TRBD2. Germline values: CDR1 SGHRS, CDR2 YFSETQ. The CDR3 is made up of 16 amino acids. The V gene end was trimmed by 3 bases and the J gene end by 3 bases; junction bases not matched to a gene: 6.

This clonotype was found a few times. The chain couples TRBV7-8 to TRBJ2-1, with D tentatively TRBD1 (6 bases). Germline V gene sequence: CDR1 SGHVS, CDR2 FQNEAQ. The CDR3 extends over 12 amino acids. Trimming removed 0 bases at V and 14 bases at J, with 11 bases between. CDR3 nucleotides: TGTGCCAGCAGCTTAGCGACAGGCGAGAAGTTCTTC. Its protein is CASSLATGEKFF.

This clonotype was seen at least ten times. The rearrangement joins TRBV12-3 or TRBV12-4 to TRBJ2-2; no clear D. The CDR3 sequence is 13 residues long. V shed 2 bases and J shed 7 bases, with 8 bases lying between them. CDR3 sequence: CASSLLSGGELFF. CDR3 bases: TGTGCCAGCAGTTTACTTTCGGGCGGGGAGCTGTTTTTT.

Only a few counts were recorded for this clonotype. The chain has TRBV12-3 or TRBV12-4 and TRBJ2-3; TRBD1 agrees at 7 bases. Trimming cost V 3 bases and J 3 bases; bases outside gene matches: 6. CDR3 length equals 15 residues. CDR3 bases: TGTGCCAGCAGTTTGGAAAGGGGGCGTACAGATACGCAGTATTTT. As protein: CASSLERGRTDTQYF.

This chain connects TRBV3-1 to TRBJ2-2, with D maybe TRBD1 (6 bases). V lost 0 bases, J lost 5 bases, and 13 bases lay in between. CDR3 length: 16 residues. Looked up from germline, CDR1 is LGHDT and CDR2 is YNNKEL (reference sequence). This CDR3 is CASSQEWDIRTGELFF. Here the CDR3 DNA reads TGTGCCAGCAGCCAAGAGTGGGACATCAGGACCGGGGAGCTGTTTTTT. The complete variable domain, with remaining parts taken from reference TRBV3-1 and TRBJ2-2, reads DTAVSQTPKYLVTQMGNDKSIKCEQNLGHDTMYWYKQDSKKFLKIMFSYNNKELIINETVPNRFSPKSPDKAHLNLHINSLELGDSAVYFCASSQEWDIRTGELFFGEGSRLTVL.

This clonotype was observed at least ten times. CDR3 sequence reads: CASSLDRSYNEQFF. CDR3 DNA: TGCGCCAGCAGCCTGGACAGGTCTTACAATGAGCAGTTCTTC. This sequence joins TRBV5-1 and TRBJ2-1; TRBD1 matches 7 bases. Germline V gene data show CDR1 as SGHRS and CDR2 as YFSETQ. The CDR3 extends over 14 amino acids. Trimming cost V 4 bases and J 4 bases; bases outside gene matches: 5.

Many counts were recorded for this clonotype. The rearrangement links TRBV7-9 to TRBJ2-3; maybe TRBD1 (6 bases). V gave up 0 bases and J gave up 0 bases, with 10 bases separating them. There are 16 residues in the CDR3. Germline CDR1 reads SEHNR; CDR2 reads FQNEAQ (reference sequence). The CDR3 spells CASSLAQGISTDTQYF. Here the CDR3 DNA reads TGTGCCAGCAGCTTAGCGCAGGGGATCAGCACAGATACGCAGTATTTT.

This chain links TRBV6-5 with TRBJ1-2, with TRBD1 as a possible D gene (5 bases). The CDR3 is made up of 15 amino acids. The V end was cut by 2 bases, the J end by 2 bases, with 12 bases between. The germline V gene has CDR1 MNHEY and CDR2 SVGAGI. The CDR3 DNA follows: TGTGCCAGCAGTTACGGAGTAGGGGCAAACTATGGCTACACCTTC. It specifies CASSYGVGANYGYTF.

The chain combines TRBV5-1 with TRBJ2-6, with 12 bases matching TRBD1. The CDR3 is made up of 21 amino acids. J lost 2 bases, V lost 2 bases, and 14 bases had no gene match. CDR1 is SGHRS, CDR2 YFSETQ, per germline. Written as DNA, the CDR3 is TGCGCCAGCAGCTTCCTGACCGGGACAGGGGGCCGAGTCCCTGGGGCCAACGTCCTGACTTTC. It encodes CASSFLTGTGGRVPGANVLTF. Using reference TRBV5-1 and TRBJ2-6 for the parts outside the CDR3, the full variable domain is KAGVTQTPRYLIKTRGQQVTLSCSPISGHRSVSWYQQTPGQGLQFLFEYFSETQRNKGNFPGRFSGRQFSNSRSEMNVSTLELGDSALYLCASSFLTGTGGRVPGANVLTFGAGSRLTVL.

The rearrangement links TRBV7-8 to TRBJ2-7; a possible D gene is TRBD1 (6 bases). CDR1 SGHVS and CDR2 FQNEAQ come from the germline V gene. The CDR3 consists of 16 residues. V was pared by 0 bases and J by 6 bases, with 18 bases between. The CDR3 protein is CASSLALGGVAGEQYF. The CDR3 DNA sequence: TGTGCCAGCAGCTTAGCGCTTGGGGGCGTGGCGGGCGAGCAGTACTTC.

This CDR3 is CAIRSSGRNYEQYF. The CDR3, as DNA: TGTGCCATCAGATCTAGCGGGAGGAACTACGAGCAGTACTTC. The V call is TRBV10-3, the J call TRBJ2-7; 11 bases agree with TRBD2. J gave up 3 bases and V 6 bases, and 4 bases lay outside the gene matches. Germline V gene data show CDR1 as ENHRY and CDR2 as SYGVKD. The length of the CDR3 is 14 residues.

This chain uses TRBV10-3 with TRBJ2-7, with D uncertain. The CDR3 has 13 amino acids. From germline, CDR1 is ENHRY and CDR2 SYGVKD. This chain's CDR3 is CAISVSPAYEQYV. CDR3 DNA: TGTGCCATTAGTGTCTCCCCGGCCTACGAGCAGTACGTC.